This entry lists 20 T cell receptor beta chains sequenced from one sample in a study of T cells after yellow fever vaccination. One entry per CDR3 protein results from TCRdb running MiXCR on the 5' RACE reads. Of under 400,000 distinct CDR3 sequences detected, approximately 12% appear once; the ten largest clones hold 3.2%. The sample was CD4+ T cells sorted from PBMCs, taken 15 days after the yellow fever booster vaccination. Every receptor here comes from a man aged 18 to 29 who received the YFV17D yellow fever vaccine.

This clonotype has a handful of counts. Here the CDR3 omits its conserved ending phenylalanine or tryptophan, so a read error is the likely source. The DNA is omitted, as the CDR3 cannot be located on it reliably, and the CDR3 follows TCRdb's listing. The V and J genes are TRBV6-2 or TRBV6-3 and TRBJ2-7. The CDR3 numbers 10 amino acids, ends counted. CDR1 is MNHEY, CDR2 SVGEGT, per germline. The CDR3 is CASSHPVPVL.

Points on this clonotype: A read error may account for a junction end that differs from germline. The CDR3 loop reads CAGSLMSRLFTF. CDR3 DNA sequence: TGTGCCGGCAGCTTAATGAGTCGCCTGTTTACCTTC. This rearrangement joins TRBV7-2 to TRBJ1-2; D is unresolved. The CDR3 runs 12 residues. Germline V gives CDR1 SGHTA, CDR2 FQGNSA.

This sequence joins TRBV10-3 and TRBJ2-3; TRBD2 aligns across 15 bases. The CDR3 consists of 17 residues. The J segment lost 2 bases and the V segment lost 4 bases, leaving 4 bases of the junction unmatched. Per the germline V gene, CDR1 is ENHRY and CDR2 is SYGVKD. The CDR3 sequence is CAISVGTSGGPTDTQYF. CDR3 bases: TGTGCCATCAGTGTGGGGACTAGCGGGGGGCCCACAGATACGCAGTATTTT.

The V gene is TRBV28, the J gene TRBJ2-7; D unresolved. Per the germline V gene, CDR1 is MDHEN and CDR2 is SYDVKM. This CDR3 has 13 amino acids. Trimming took off 5 bases at V and 3 bases at J, with 11 bases between the two ends. The CDR3 reads CASSRNPVYEQYV. The CDR3 DNA is TGTGCCAGCAGTCGGAACCCCGTCTACGAGCAGTACGTC.

The V call is TRBV21-1, the J call TRBJ1-3; TRBD1 is taken as the D call from the table, unchecked against the DNA. TRBV21-1 is described as a pseudogene. The CDR3 runs 16 residues. Here the CDR3 DNA reads TGTGCCAGCAGCGCCCGGGACAGCCACTCTGGAAACACCATATATTTT. Its translation is CASSARDSHSGNTIYF.

CDR3 DNA sequence: TGCGCCAGCAGCCAAGCGCCCGGGACAGGGTATGAGCAGTTCTTC. It yields the protein CASSQAPGTGYEQFF. The chain combines TRBV4-3 with TRBJ2-1; 9 positions agree with TRBD1. Germline-derived CDR1 and CDR2 are LGHNA and YSLEER. V lost 1 base, J lost 8 bases, and 6 bases stayed unmatched. CDR3 length: 15 amino acids.

The gene calls are TRBV4-3 and TRBJ2-5; D not resolved. The CDR3 loop spans 13 amino acids. Trimming took 0 bases from V and 5 from J, leaving 7 bases between them. The germline V gene encodes CDR1 LGHNA and CDR2 YSLEER. The CDR3 nucleotides are TGCGCCAGCAGCCAAGATGCTCGGGAGACCCAGTACTTC. The encoded protein is CASSQDARETQYF.

This clonotype was picked up many times. The rearrangement links TRBV4-3 to TRBJ1-3; possible D gene TRBD1, 5 bases. CDR1 and CDR2 (germline): LGHNA, YSLEER. V gave up 0 bases and J gave up 4 bases, with 19 bases separating them. CDR3 length: 18 residues. In nucleotides, the CDR3 is TGCGCCAGCAGCCAAGACCCGCGAGCCGAGGACAAAGGAAACACCATATATTTT. Its translation: CASSQDPRAEDKGNTIYF.

In this sample, this clonotype turned up a few times. The rearrangement joins TRBV15 to TRBJ2-5; unclear D gene. The CDR3 loop spans 12 amino acids. Trimming shortened V by 1 base and J by 7 bases, and 7 bases separated the two germline ends. Germline CDR1 LNHNV, CDR2 YYDKDF (reference sequence). CDR3 nucleotide sequence: TGTGCCACCAGCAGAGTCCGCTCGACCCAGTACTTC. The encoded protein is CATSRVRSTQYF.

This clonotype has more than one count but fewer than ten. The rearrangement links TRBV20-1 to TRBJ2-7, with TRBD2 matching 7 bases. Germline values: CDR1 DFQATT, CDR2 SNEGSKA (reference sequence). The V segment lost 6 bases and the J segment 0 bases; nucleotides outside the gene matches: 11. This CDR3 has 15 amino acids. The CDR3 DNA follows: TGCAGTGCACGCCCCCGGGGGGAACGCTCCTACGAGCAGTACTTC. It translates to CSARPRGERSYEQYF.

In this sample, this clonotype turned up once. The gene calls are TRBV7-9 and TRBJ2-7; no firm D call. V lost 5 bases and J lost 6, with 14 bases in between. Germline V lookup: CDR1 SEHNR, CDR2 FQNEAQ (reference sequence). This CDR3 contains 13 residues. The CDR3 protein is CASSDLTSSEQYF. The CDR3 nucleotides are TGTGCCAGCAGCGACCTGACCTCGTCCGAGCAGTACTTC.

The chain recombines TRBV3-1 with TRBJ1-2; no definite D call. The CDR3 length is 14 residues. The V end was cut by 1 base, the J end by 5 bases, with 11 bases between. Looked up from germline, CDR1 is LGHDT and CDR2 is YNNKEL (reference sequence). The CDR3 DNA sequence: TGTGCCAGCAGCCAAGGGCAGACCCTGTATGGCTACACCTTC. The encoded protein is CASSQGQTLYGYTF.

J is TRBJ2-1 and V is TRBV5-1; D may correspond to TRBD1 or TRBD2 (6 bases each). CDR1 is SGHRS, CDR2 YFSETQ, per germline. There are 14 residues in the CDR3. Trimming left V 2 bases short and J 10 bases short, with 16 bases between. The CDR3 nucleotides are TGCGCCAGCAGCTTCGCCCGACGGGGGCCCGAGCAGTTCTTC. Translating it yields CASSFARRGPEQFF.

V and J are TRBV10-3 and TRBJ2-3; D not certain. Trimming left V 3 bases short and J 1 base short, with 11 bases between. This CDR3 is built from 15 residues. Per germline, CDR1 ENHRY and CDR2 SYGVKD. The CDR3 loop is CAISDFEEGTDTQYF. In DNA, the CDR3 is TGTGCCATCAGTGACTTCGAGGAAGGCACAGATACGCAGTATTTT.

The chain recombines TRBV3-1 with TRBJ2-5, with TRBD1 matching over 8 bases. Germline values: CDR1 LGHDT, CDR2 YNNKEL (reference sequence). After removal of 3 bases from V and 4 bases from J, the junction contained 4 bases not matched to a gene. The CDR3 sequence is 14 residues long. Here the CDR3 DNA reads TGTGCCAGCAGCCAGCCGACAGGGGCAGAGACCCAGTACTTC. Translated, it gives CASSQPTGAETQYF.

This clonotype has a count of ten or more. J is TRBJ2-5 and V is TRBV20-1, with TRBD1 matching over 8 bases. Per germline, CDR1 DFQATT and CDR2 SNEGSKA (reference sequence). CDR3 size: 13 residues. V trimming: 2 bases; J trimming: 6 bases; junction bases outside the gene matches: 5. CDR3 region: CSARKTGAKTQYF. CDR3 in DNA: TGCAGTGCTAGAAAGACAGGGGCGAAGACCCAGTACTTC.

This clonotype came up a few times. The gene calls are TRBV2 and TRBJ2-7; D uncertain. CDR3 length equals 12 residues. The V end was cut by 4 bases, the J end by 3 bases, with 7 bases between. Germline CDR1 SNHLY, CDR2 FYNNEI. CDR3 DNA sequence: TGTGCCAGCAGTGTCCGGAGCTACGAGCAGTACGTC. Protein: CASSVRSYEQYV.

This sequence joins TRBV29-1 and TRBJ2-5, with TRBD2 matching over 13 bases. CDR1 and CDR2 (germline): SQVTM, ANQGSEA. The CDR3 consists of 16 residues. V shed 7 bases, J shed 5 bases, and the junction held 13 bases outside the gene matches. The CDR3: CSAALLAGGQGETQYF. CDR3 nucleotide sequence: TGCAGCGCCGCCCTACTAGCGGGGGGGCAGGGGGAGACCCAGTACTTC.

There are a few counts of this clonotype. V gene TRBV4-1 combines with J gene TRBJ1-5, with 9 bases aligning to TRBD1. Per the germline V gene, CDR1 is MGHRA and CDR2 is YSYEKL. The CDR3 covers 17 residues. V shed 3 bases, J shed 6 bases, and the junction held 12 bases outside the gene matches. The CDR3 is CASSQGGQGRSGQPQHF. The CDR3 bases are TGCGCCAGCAGCCAGGGGGGACAGGGACGTTCCGGTCAGCCCCAGCATTTT.

This clonotype was counted a few times. The chain employs TRBV7-2 and TRBJ1-2; 9 bases fit TRBD1. V shed 4 bases and J 7 bases; nucleotides not matched to a gene: 13. CDR1 and CDR2 from the germline V gene are SGHTA and FQGNSA. The CDR3 is made up of 16 amino acids. The CDR3 here is CASSSPPRDRAGGYTF. CDR3 in DNA: TGTGCCAGCAGCTCACCTCCCCGGGACAGGGCTGGTGGCTACACCTTC.